The text below deals with one T cell receptor beta chain. This specimen belongs to a study of T cell changes during pregnancy in multiple sclerosis. TCRdb keeps only in-frame clones here, not all; method: immunoSEQ multiplex PCR. Of about 80,000 clones listed, roughly nine tenths are singletons. This CDR3 region has 12 residues. V was pared by 5 bases and J by 0 bases, with 3 bases between. Per the germline V gene, CDR1 is MDHEN and CDR2 is SYDVKM. The sample consisted of peripheral blood, taken before pregnancy. The TCR sequence derives from a female donor with multiple sclerosis, enrolled in a pregnancy study. V usage is TRBV28 and J usage is TRBJ2-3; D unclear. The CDR3 DNA reads TGTGCCAGCAGTGCGAGCACAGATACGCAGTATTTT. Translated, it gives CASSASTDTQYF.